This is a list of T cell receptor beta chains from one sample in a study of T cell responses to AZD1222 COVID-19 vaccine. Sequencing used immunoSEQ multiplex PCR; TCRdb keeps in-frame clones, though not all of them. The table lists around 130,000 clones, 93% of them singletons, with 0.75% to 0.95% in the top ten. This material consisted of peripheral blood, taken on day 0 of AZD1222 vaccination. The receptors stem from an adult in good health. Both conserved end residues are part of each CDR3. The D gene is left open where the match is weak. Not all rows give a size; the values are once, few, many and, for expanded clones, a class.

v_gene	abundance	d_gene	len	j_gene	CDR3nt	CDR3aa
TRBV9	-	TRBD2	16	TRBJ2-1	TGTGCCAGCAGACATCATAGCGGGGGGGCGTACAATGAGCAGTTCTTC	CASRHHSGGAYNEQFF
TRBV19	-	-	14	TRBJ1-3	TGTGCCAGTAGTATGACTGCCTCTGGAAACACCATATATTTT	CASSMTASGNTIYF
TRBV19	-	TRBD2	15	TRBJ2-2	TGTGCCAGTGGAGGACTAGGGGTAGACACCGGGGAGCTGTTTTTT	CASGGLGVDTGELFF
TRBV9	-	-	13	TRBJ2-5	TGTGCCAGCAGCGTTGACCTCCAAGAGACCCAGTACTTC	CASSVDLQETQYF
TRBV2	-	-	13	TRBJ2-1	TGTGCCAGCATTTCAGGGGTCAGCAATGAGCAGTTCTTC	CASISGVSNEQFF
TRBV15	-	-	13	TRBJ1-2	TGTGCCACCAGCCGAGTAGGGGGCTATGGCTACACCTTC	CATSRVGGYGYTF
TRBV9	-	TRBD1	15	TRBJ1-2	TGTGCCAGCAGCTACCGGGACAGGGTATACTATGGCTACACCTTC	CASSYRDRVYYGYTF
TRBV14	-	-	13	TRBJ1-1	TGTGCCAGCAGCCAACACACGAACACTGAAGCTTTCTTT	CASSQHTNTEAFF
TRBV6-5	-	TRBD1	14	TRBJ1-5	TGTGCCAGCAGTCAGGGGGGGGAGGGTCAGCCCCAGCATTTT	CASSQGGEGQPQHF
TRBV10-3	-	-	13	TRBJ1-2	TGTGCCATCAGTGAGCCCCGGGAAGGCGGCTACACCTTC	CAISEPREGGYTF
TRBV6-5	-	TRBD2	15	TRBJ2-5	TGTGCCAGCAGGGGACTAGCGGGGGGCCAAGAGACCCAGTACTTC	CASRGLAGGQETQYF
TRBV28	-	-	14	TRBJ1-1	TGTGCCAGCAGCTTAGTTCTCCGTAACACTGAAGCTTTCTTT	CASSLVLRNTEAFF
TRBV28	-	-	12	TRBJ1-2	TGTGCCAGCAGTTTAGGACCCTATGGCTACACCTTC	CASSLGPYGYTF
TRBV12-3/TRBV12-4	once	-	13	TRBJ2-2	TGTGCCAGCAGGGCGACTAGAACCGGGGAGCTGTTTTTT	CASRATRTGELFF
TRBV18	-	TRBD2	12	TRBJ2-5	TGTGCCAGCTCACCTAGCGGGGGGACCCAGTACTTC	CASSPSGGTQYF
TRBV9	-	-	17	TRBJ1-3	TGTGCCAGCAGCGTAGGGGGACGGGCTTACTCTGGAAACACCATATATTTT	CASSVGGRAYSGNTIYF
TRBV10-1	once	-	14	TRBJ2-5	TGCGCCAGCAGTGACGAGGGGAGAGAAGAGACCCAGTACTTC	CASSDEGREETQYF
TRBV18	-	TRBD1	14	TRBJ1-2	TGTGCCAGCTCAGTCAGGGGGTTGGACTATGGCTACACCTTC	CASSVRGLDYGYTF
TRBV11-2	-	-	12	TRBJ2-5	TGTGCCAGCAGCCCTTGGGGGGAGACCCAGTACTTC	CASSPWGETQYF
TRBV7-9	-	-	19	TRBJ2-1	TGTGCCAGCAGCTTACAGGTTCTTGCCCCAGGGATCTCCTACAATGAGCAGTTCTTC	CASSLQVLAPGISYNEQFF
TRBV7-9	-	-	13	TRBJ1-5	TGTGCCAGCAGCTTTCCCGGGCATCAGCCCCAGCATTTT	CASSFPGHQPQHF
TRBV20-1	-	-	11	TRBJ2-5	TGCAGTGCTAGAGATAAAGAGACCCAGTACTTC	CSARDKETQYF
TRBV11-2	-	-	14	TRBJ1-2	TGTGCCAGCAGCTTACCGGCAAGGGGAGGTGGCTACACCTTC	CASSLPARGGGYTF
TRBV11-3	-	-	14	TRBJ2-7	TGTGCCAGCAGCCCACGGGGGGCGCTGGGCGAGCAGTACTTC	CASSPRGALGEQYF
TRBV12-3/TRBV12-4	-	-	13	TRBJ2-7	TGTGCCAGCAGTTTATTGGGCACCTACGAGCAGTACTTC	CASSLLGTYEQYF
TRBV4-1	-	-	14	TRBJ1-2	TGCGCCAGCAGCCCTGGAGGGTTGGGCTATGGCTACACCTTC	CASSPGGLGYGYTF
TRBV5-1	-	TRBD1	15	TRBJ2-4	TGCGCCAGCAGCTTACAGGGGCTCGCCAAAAACATTCAGTACTTC	CASSLQGLAKNIQYF
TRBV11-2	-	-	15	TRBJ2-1	TGTGCCAGCAGCCCACTCGACAGTTACTACAATGAGCAGTTCTTC	CASSPLDSYYNEQFF
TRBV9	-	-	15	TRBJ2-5	TGTGCCAGCAGCGTAGGTTCCAGAAAAGGAGAGACCCAGTACTTC	CASSVGSRKGETQYF
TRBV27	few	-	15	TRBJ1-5	TGTGCCAGCAGTTTTCCGCAGGGCCATAATCAGCCCCAGCATTTT	CASSFPQGHNQPQHF
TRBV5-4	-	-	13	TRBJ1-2	TGTGCCAGCAGCTTGCAGGGCTCCTATGGCTACACCTTC	CASSLQGSYGYTF
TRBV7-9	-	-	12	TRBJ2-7	TGTGCCAGCAGCCCCATGATGGACGAGCAGTACTTC	CASSPMMDEQYF
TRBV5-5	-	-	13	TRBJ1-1	TGTGCCAGCATGCGAGGGTCCTGGGGGGAAGCTTTCTTT	CASMRGSWGEAFF
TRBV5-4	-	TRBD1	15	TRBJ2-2	TGTGCCAGCAGCTTAGGGGGCTCGAACACCGGGGAGCTGTTTTTT	CASSLGGSNTGELFF
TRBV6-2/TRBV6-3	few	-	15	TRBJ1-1	TGTGCCAGCAGTTTCTCCGGGGCCGGGAAGACTGAAGCTTTCTTT	CASSFSGAGKTEAFF
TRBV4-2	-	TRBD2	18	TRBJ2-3	TGTGCCAGCAGCCCGACTAGCGGGGGCTCTACTAGCACAGATACGCAGTATTTT	CASSPTSGGSTSTDTQYF